These 6 T cell receptor beta chains were all obtained from the same sample, sequenced in a study of multiple sclerosis patients with progressive multifocal leukoencephalopathy. Specified time point: time of PML onset. Sequencing was performed with immunoSEQ multiplex PCR; in TCRdb, only in-frame clones are kept and a portion is missing. Here the sample spans 25,000 to 35,000 clones, roughly 87% being singletons. The source was PBMCs, collected from a patient treated with natalizumab. The receptors were sampled from a human donor with progressive multifocal leukoencephalopathy.

Remarks on this clone: Compared with germline, one end of the junction differs, possibly owing to a read error. In the same sample, other DNA sequences code for this CDR3. This chain connects TRBV5-1 to TRBJ2-1, with D possibly matching TRBD2 (5 bases). Germline values: CDR1 SGHRS, CDR2 YFSETQ. The CDR3 runs 16 residues. CDR3 coding DNA: TGCGCCAGCAGCTTGGAGAGGGCGGAATTGGCGGGCGAGCAATTCTTC. Encoded protein: CASSLERAELAGEQFF.

This clone was picked up one time. V and J are TRBV7-9 and TRBJ2-1; unclear D gene. Between the trimmed V and J ends, which lost 3 bases and 5 bases, there was a span of 17 bases. This CDR3 comprises 16 residues. Germline V lookup: CDR1 SEHNR, CDR2 FQNEAQ (reference sequence). CDR3 in DNA: TGTGCCAGCAGCTTCACCGGTGGAAGTAGGGACAATGAGCAGTTCTTC. Translation: CASSFTGGSRDNEQFF.

This chain uses TRBV6-1 with TRBJ1-2; TRBD1 agrees at 9 bases. J lost 4 bases, V lost 3 bases, and 9 bases had no gene match. Germline V gives CDR1 MNHNS, CDR2 SASEGT. The CDR3 sequence is 16 residues long. This CDR3 reads CASSDWDREYGYGYTF. In DNA, the CDR3 is TGTGCCAGCAGTGATTGGGACAGGGAGTACGGCTATGGCTACACCTTC.

The rearrangement uses TRBV11-3 and TRBJ2-7; 13 bases agree with TRBD2. The germline CDR1 and CDR2 sequences are SGHNT and YENEEA. Losses at the gene ends were 8 bases for V and 4 bases for J; bases not matched to a gene: 5. CDR3 length equals 14 residues. The CDR3 DNA sequence: TGTGCCAGCGGGGGACTAGCGGGAATATACGAGCAGTACTTC. Translating it yields CASGGLAGIYEQYF.

This sequence joins TRBV5-3 and TRBJ2-5, with 9 bases aligning to TRBD2. TRBV5-3 is filed as an ORF, its function uncertain. After removal of 1 base from V and 1 base from J, the junction contained 5 bases not matched to a gene. The CDR3 is 16 amino acids. The CDR3 is CARSLRLAGLQETQYF. CDR3 in DNA: TGTGCCAGAAGCTTGAGGCTAGCGGGGCTCCAAGAGACCCAGTACTTC.

Remarks on this clone: Different DNA sequences within this sample yield the same CDR3. CDR3 sequence (DNA): TGTGCCTGGAGTGTACTTGGAAACACCATATATTTT. This translates into CAWSVLGNTIYF. The V and J genes are TRBV30 and TRBJ1-3; D is unresolved. Trimming took off 0 bases at V and 3 bases at J, with 3 bases between the two ends. Germline V gene sequence: CDR1 GTSNPN, CDR2 SVGIG (reference sequence). The CDR3 runs to 12 residues.